This TCR beta chain was sequenced during a study of identical twins. Only a few counts were recorded for this clonotype. The V segment lost 1 base and the J segment 2 bases; nucleotides outside the gene matches: 9. The germline gives CDR1 SGDLS, CDR2 YYNGEE. The CDR3 contains 17 residues. TCRdb called the 5' RACE reads again in MiXCR, with one record for every CDR3 protein. Found here are some 1,600,000 distinct CDR3 sequences, under 35% of them singletons; the top ten hold around 0.3%. The sequence was obtained from a newborn girl in good health. The sequenced material came from cord blood. The chain is built from TRBV9 and TRBJ2-3; TRBD1 matches at 8 bases. For the CDR3, the DNA is TGTGCCAGCAGCGTATTTCCCGGCAGGGGGCCCACAGATACGCAGTATTTT. It yields the protein CASSVFPGRGPTDTQYF.